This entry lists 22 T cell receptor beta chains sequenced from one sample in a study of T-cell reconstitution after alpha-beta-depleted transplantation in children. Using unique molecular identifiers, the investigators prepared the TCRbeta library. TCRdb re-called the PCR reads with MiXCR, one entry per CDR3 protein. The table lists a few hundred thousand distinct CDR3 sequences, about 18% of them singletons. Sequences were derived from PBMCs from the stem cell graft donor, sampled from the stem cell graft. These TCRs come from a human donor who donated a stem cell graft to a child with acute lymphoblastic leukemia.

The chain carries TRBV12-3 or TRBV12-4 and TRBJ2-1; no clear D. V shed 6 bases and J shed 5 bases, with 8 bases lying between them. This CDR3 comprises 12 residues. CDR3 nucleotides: TGTGCCAGCAGCCAGTCCGACAATGAGCAGTTCTTC. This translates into CASSQSDNEQFF.

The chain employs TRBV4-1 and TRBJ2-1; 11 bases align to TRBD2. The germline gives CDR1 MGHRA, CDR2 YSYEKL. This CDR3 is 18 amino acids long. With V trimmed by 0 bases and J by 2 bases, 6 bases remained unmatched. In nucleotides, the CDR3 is TGCGCCAGCAGCCAAGAGGGCGATAGCGGGAGGGCCTACAATGAGCAGTTCTTC. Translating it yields CASSQEGDSGRAYNEQFF.

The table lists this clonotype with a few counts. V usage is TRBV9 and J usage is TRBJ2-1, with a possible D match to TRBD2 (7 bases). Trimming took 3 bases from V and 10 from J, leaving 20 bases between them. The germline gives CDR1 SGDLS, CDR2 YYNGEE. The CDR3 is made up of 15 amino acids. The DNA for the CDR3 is TGTGCCAGCAGCGAGTATCCCGGCGGGGGCATCGAGCAGTTCTTC. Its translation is CASSEYPGGGIEQFF. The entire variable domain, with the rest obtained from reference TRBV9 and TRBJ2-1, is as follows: DSGVTQTPKHLITATGQRVTLRCSPRSGDLSVYWYQQSLDQGLQFLIQYYNGEERAKGNILERFSAQQFPDLHSELNLSSLELGDSALYFCASSEYPGGGIEQFFGPGTRLTVL.

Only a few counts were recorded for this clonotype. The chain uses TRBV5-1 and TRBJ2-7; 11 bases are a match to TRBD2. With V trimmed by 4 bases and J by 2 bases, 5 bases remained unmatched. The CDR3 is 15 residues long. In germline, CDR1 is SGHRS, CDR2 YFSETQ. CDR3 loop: CASSVLSGRAYEQYF. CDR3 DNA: TGCGCCAGCAGCGTACTTAGCGGGAGGGCCTACGAGCAGTACTTC.

This chain's CDR3 is CSASQTDTQYF. The CDR3 DNA follows: TGCAGTGCTAGCCAGACAGATACGCAGTATTTT. The chain links TRBV20-1 to TRBJ2-3; D gene ambiguous. V lost 3 bases to trimming and J lost 3 bases, with 4 bases between them. Germline CDR1 is DFQATT and CDR2 is SNEGSKA (reference sequence). This CDR3 has 11 residues.

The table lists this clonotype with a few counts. The CDR3 sequence is CASSQDPPDSPLHF. The CDR3 DNA reads as TGTGCCAGCAGCCAAGATCCCCCGGATTCACCCCTCCACTTT. The rearrangement joins TRBV4-2 to TRBJ1-6; D not resolved. CDR1 LGHNA and CDR2 YNFKEQ come from the germline V gene. The CDR3 covers 14 residues. Trimming removed 0 bases from V and 8 bases from J, with 8 bases in between.

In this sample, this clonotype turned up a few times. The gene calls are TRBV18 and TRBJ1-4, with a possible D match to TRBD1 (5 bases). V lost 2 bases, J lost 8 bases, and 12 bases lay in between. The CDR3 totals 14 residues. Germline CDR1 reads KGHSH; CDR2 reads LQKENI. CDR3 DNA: TGTGCCAGCTCACCAGGTGCGGGGGAGGAAAAACTGTTTTTT. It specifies CASSPGAGEEKLFF.

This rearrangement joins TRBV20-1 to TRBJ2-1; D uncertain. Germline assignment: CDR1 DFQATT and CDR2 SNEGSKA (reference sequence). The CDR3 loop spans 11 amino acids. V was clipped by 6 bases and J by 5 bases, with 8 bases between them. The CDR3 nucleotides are TGCAGTGCGCGAGCAGACAATGAGCAGTTCTTC. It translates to CSARADNEQFF.

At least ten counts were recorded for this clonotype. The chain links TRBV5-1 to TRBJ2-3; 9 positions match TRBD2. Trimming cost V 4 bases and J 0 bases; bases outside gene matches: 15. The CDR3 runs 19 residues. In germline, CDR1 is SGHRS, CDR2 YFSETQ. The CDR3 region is CASSPGLPSGVASTDTQYF. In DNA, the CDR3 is TGCGCCAGCAGCCCTGGACTGCCTAGCGGGGTCGCTAGCACAGATACGCAGTATTTT.

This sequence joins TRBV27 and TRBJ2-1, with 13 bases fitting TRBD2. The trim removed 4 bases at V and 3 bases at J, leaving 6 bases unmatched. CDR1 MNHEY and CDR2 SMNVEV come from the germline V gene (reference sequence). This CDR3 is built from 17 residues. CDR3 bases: TGTGCCAGCAGTTCGGGACTAGCGGGGACCGGCTACAATGAGCAGTTCTTC. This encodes CASSSGLAGTGYNEQFF.

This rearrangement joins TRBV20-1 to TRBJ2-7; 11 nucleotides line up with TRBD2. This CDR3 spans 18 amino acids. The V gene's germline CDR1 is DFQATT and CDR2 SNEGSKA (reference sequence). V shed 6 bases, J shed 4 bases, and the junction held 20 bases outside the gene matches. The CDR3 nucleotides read TGCAGTGCGCCCATCCCGGGACTAGCGGACCGAGTGACTTACGAGCAGTACTTC. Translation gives CSAPIPGLADRVTYEQYF.

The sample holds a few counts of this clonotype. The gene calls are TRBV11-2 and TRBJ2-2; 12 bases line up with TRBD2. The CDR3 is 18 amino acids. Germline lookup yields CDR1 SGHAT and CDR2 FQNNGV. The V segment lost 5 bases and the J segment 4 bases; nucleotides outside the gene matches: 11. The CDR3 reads CASSPGLAGERGTGELFF. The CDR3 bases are TGTGCCAGCAGCCCGGGACTAGCGGGTGAACGTGGCACCGGGGAGCTGTTTTTT. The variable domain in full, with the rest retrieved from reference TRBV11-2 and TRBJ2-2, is EAGVAQSPRYKIIEKRQSVAFWCNPISGHATLYWYQQILGQGPKLLIQFQNNGVVDDSQLPKDRFSAERLKGVDSTLKIQPAKLEDSAVYLCASSPGLAGERGTGELFFGEGSRLTVL.

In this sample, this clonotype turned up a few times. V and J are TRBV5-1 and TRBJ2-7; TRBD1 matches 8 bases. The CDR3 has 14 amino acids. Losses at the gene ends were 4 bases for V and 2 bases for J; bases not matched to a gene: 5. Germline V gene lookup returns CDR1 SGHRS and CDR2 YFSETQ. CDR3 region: CASSTGQVTYEQYF. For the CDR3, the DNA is TGCGCCAGCAGCACGGGACAGGTGACCTACGAGCAGTACTTC.

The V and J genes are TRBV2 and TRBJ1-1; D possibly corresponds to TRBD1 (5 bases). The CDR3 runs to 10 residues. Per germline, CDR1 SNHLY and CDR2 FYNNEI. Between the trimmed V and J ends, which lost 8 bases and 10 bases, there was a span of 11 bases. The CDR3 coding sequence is TGTGCCAGCGGGGGAGGAGGAGCTTTCTTT. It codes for CASGGGGAFF.

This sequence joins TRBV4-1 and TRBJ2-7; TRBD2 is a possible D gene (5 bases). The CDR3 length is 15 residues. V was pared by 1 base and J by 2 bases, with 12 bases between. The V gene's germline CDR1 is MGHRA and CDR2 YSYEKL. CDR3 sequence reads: CASSQVSGRTYEQYF. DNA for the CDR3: TGCGCCAGCAGCCAAGTGAGCGGTAGAACCTACGAGCAGTACTTC.

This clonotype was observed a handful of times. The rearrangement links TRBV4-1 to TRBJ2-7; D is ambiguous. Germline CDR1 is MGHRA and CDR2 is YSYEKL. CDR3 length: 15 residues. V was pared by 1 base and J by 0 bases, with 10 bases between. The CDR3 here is CASSQGRNPSYEQYF. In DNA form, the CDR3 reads TGCGCCAGCAGCCAAGGACGGAATCCCTCCTACGAGCAGTACTTC.

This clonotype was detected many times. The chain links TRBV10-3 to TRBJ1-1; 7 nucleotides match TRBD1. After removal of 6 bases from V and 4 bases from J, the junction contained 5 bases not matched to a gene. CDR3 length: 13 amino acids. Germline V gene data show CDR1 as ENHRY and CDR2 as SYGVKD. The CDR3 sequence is CAISDRESTEAFF. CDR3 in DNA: TGTGCCATCAGCGACAGGGAGAGCACTGAAGCTTTCTTT.

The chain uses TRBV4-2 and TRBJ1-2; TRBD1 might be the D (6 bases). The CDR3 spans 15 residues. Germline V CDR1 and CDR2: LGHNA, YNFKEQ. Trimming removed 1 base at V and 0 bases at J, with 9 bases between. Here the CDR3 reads CASSQVEGANYGYTF. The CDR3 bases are TGTGCCAGCAGCCAAGTGGAGGGGGCTAACTATGGCTACACCTTC.

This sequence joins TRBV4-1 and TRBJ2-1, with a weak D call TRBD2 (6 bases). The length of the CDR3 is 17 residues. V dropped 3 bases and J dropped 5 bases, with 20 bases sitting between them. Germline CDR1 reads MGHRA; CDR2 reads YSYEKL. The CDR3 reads CASSQATGTAVHNEQFF. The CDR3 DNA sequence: TGCGCCAGCAGCCAGGCAACTGGGACTGCGGTCCACAATGAGCAGTTCTTC.

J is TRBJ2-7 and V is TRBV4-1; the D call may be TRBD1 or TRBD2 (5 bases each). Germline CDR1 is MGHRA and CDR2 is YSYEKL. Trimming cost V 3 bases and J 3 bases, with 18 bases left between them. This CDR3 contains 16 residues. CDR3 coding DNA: TGCGCCAGCAGCCAGGGTCCGGGACGGAAGATCTACGAGCAGTACTTC. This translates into CASSQGPGRKIYEQYF.

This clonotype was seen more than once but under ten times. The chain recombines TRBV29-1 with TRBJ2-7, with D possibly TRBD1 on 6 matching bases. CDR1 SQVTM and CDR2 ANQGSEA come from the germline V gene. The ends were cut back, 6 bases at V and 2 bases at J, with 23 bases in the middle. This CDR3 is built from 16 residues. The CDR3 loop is CSVETSTQQGPYEQYF. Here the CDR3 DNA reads TGCAGCGTCGAAACCTCGACCCAACAGGGTCCCTACGAGCAGTACTTC.

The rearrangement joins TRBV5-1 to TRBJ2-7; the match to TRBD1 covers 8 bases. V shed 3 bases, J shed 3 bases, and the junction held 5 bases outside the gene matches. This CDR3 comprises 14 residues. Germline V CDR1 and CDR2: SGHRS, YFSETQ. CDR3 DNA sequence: TGCGCCAGCAGCTCATACACAGGGGGCTACGAGCAGTACTTC. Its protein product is CASSSYTGGYEQYF.